The rows below give T cell receptor beta chains drawn from one sample of a study of sequential checkpoint blockade in melanoma. Assay: immunoSEQ multiplex PCR; the TCRdb copy retains only in-frame clones and omits some. The sample shows a few thousand clones, approximately 78% of them seen only once. The sequencing used CD8+ T cells sorted from blood (inferred from file names), collected from a patient given nivolumab and ipilimumab in sequence. Receptor source: a human donor with melanoma. The conserved cysteine and the conserved F or W are not part of the CDR3 here.

v_call	j_call	cdr3_aa
TRBV4-2	TRBJ2-7	ASSSDRDTTYEQY
TRBV7-9	TRBJ1-1	ASSPPGNTEAF
TRBV27	TRBJ2-7	ASSFRDSLYEQY
TRBV6-4	TRBJ2-1	ASSDEAGPGDEQF
TRBV10-3	TRBJ2-5	AISESPRTSSQETQY
TRBV4-1	TRBJ2-1	ASSHRLAGLDEQF
TRBV9	TRBJ1-3	ASGGGNTIY
TRBV11-2	TRBJ2-5	ASSARFSGRQETQY
TRBV4-3	TRBJ2-7	ASSQDGTRAGVYEQY
TRBV19	TRBJ2-7	ASSWTGTYEQY
TRBV4-3	TRBJ2-7	ASSQSQGTYEQY
TRBV27	NA	ASSSETTRGEQY
TRBV4-3	NA	ASSLTGYNEQY
TRBV27	TRBJ1-2	ASSFDRGRDYGYT
TRBV6-5	TRBJ1-2	ASSSGGWGYT
TRBV2	TRBJ1-1	ASNGNMNTEAF
TRBV4-2	TRBJ2-2	ASSQEGLLGTGELF
TRBV4-1	TRBJ2-7	ASSGPGYSYEQY
TRBV4-3	TRBJ2-4	ASSPKIKGEGANIQY
TRBV6-6	TRBJ1-2	ASNVGALANYGYT
TRBV9	TRBJ2-7	ASSTSGAFDEQY
TRBV6-4	TRBJ2-6	ASSDDNSGANVLT
TRBV5-1	NA	ASSSPDSSYEQY
TRBV5-4	TRBJ1-1	ASSWGGQGGAEAF
TRBV5-6	TRBJ2-3	ASSLGGLGY
TRBV6-5	TRBJ1-5	ASIRKRQPRQPQH
TRBV19	TRBJ2-2	ASSWGVRSTGELF
TRBV5-1	TRBJ1-1	ASSRDTPEAF
TRBV4-2	TRBJ2-3	ASSQETAGGPTDTQY
TRBV29-1	TRBJ2-7	SVRDKGEQY
TRBV15	TRBJ2-2	ATSREREPGELF
TRBV19	TRBJ1-1	ASSNLNAEAF
TRBV18	TRBJ2-2	ASSRGLRENTGELF
TRBV4-3	TRBJ2-3	ASSQERGSGTDTQY
TRBV28	TRBJ2-7	ASSFKNRDKGRQY
TRBV29-1	TRBJ1-2	SVQMDRGVYGYT
TRBV18	TRBJ2-7	ASSGTSGYSSYEQY
TRBV4-1	TRBJ1-2	ASSLDPGQFYGYT
TRBV19	TRBJ2-1	ASKGQGVSNEQF
TRBV6-5	TRBJ2-7	ASSYSDSSYEQY
TRBV5-8	TRBJ2-3	ASSLVAASGGLDTQY
TRBV6-4	TRBJ2-2	ASSAGEGGELF
TRBV6-4	TRBJ2-3	ASSRLAGEPTDTQY
TRBV19	TRBJ2-7	ASSWRTRVYEQY
TRBV4-2	TRBJ2-7	ASSQELAQGGDEQY
TRBV7-9	TRBJ1-2	ASSEDSVNYGYT
TRBV30	TRBJ1-5	ASDWGDGNQPQH
TRBV30	TRBJ1-1	AWSDRANTEAF
TRBV9	NA	ASSPGGGSYEQY
TRBV7-9	TRBJ1-1	ASSLLGPTGLNTEAF
TRBV15	TRBJ2-7	ATSSGAEPPYEQY
TRBV16	TRBJ2-7	ASSQSQGPSYEQY
TRBV28	TRBJ2-7	ASSSFYEQY
TRBV9	TRBJ2-2	ASSLNTKRGNTGELF